This passage covers 30 T cell receptor beta chains from one sample sequenced in a study of PD-L1 blockade in urothelial cancer. The assay was immunoSEQ multiplex PCR, and TCRdb's table has in-frame clones only and misses some. The data hold roughly 51,000 clones, with about 85% observed a single time. As to time point: peripheral blood 6 weeks after treatment start. The sequencing used PBMCs, collected around atezolizumab (anti-PD-L1) treatment. The receptors stem from a man aged 45-65 years with urothelial cancer.

CDR3 bases: TGTGCCAGTAAAGCGCAAGGCCGCCTGCTAGAGACCCAGTACTTC. The encoded protein is CASKAQGRLLETQYF. This sequence joins TRBV19 and TRBJ2-5; no clear D. This CDR3 is built from 15 residues. V lost 7 bases to trimming and J lost 4 bases, with 19 bases between them. CDR1 and CDR2 (germline): LNHDA, SQIVND (reference sequence).

J is TRBJ2-3 and V is TRBV11-2, with TRBD2 identical over 10 bases. There are 15 residues in the CDR3. CDR1 SGHAT and CDR2 FQNNGV come from the germline V gene. The ends lost 3 bases at V and 4 bases at J; junction bases unmatched: 4. CDR3: CASSFLAGAADTQYF. CDR3 DNA: TGTGCCAGCAGCTTTCTAGCGGGAGCGGCAGATACGCAGTATTTT.

This rearrangement joins TRBV27 to TRBJ2-7, with TRBD1 identical over 8 bases. In germline, CDR1 is MNHEY, CDR2 SMNVEV (reference sequence). The CDR3 has 16 amino acids. Losses at the gene ends were 6 bases for V and 4 bases for J; bases not matched to a gene: 14. The CDR3 is CASSERPGQVGYEQYF. The CDR3 region has the DNA TGTGCCAGCAGCGAGCGACCGGGACAGGTAGGATACGAGCAGTACTTC.

CDR3 residues: CATERIGQGSTGELFF. The CDR3 DNA reads TGTGCCACAGAACGAATAGGGCAGGGATCTACCGGGGAGCTGTTTTTT. The rearrangement uses TRBV7-9 and TRBJ2-2; D possibly corresponds to TRBD1 (5 bases). The ends were cut back, 10 bases at V and 5 bases at J, with 23 bases in the middle. The germline CDR1 and CDR2 sequences are SEHNR and FQNEAQ (reference sequence). The CDR3 runs to 16 residues. The variable domain in full, completed from reference TRBV7-9 and TRBJ2-2, reads DTGVSQNPRHKITKRGQNVTFRCDPISEHNRLYWYRQTLGQGPEFLTYFQNEAQLEKSRLLSDRFSAERPKGSFSTLEIQRTEQGDSAMYLCATERIGQGSTGELFFGEGSRLTVL.

The V gene is TRBV19, the J gene TRBJ2-7; 12 bases are shared with TRBD1. The CDR3 is 15 residues long. J lost 2 bases, V lost 3 bases, and 2 bases had no gene match. Germline loops: CDR1 LNHDA, CDR2 SQIVND (reference sequence). The CDR3 DNA is TGTGCCAGTAGTATTGGGACAGGGGGCGCCTACGAGCAGTACTTC. This gives the protein CASSIGTGGAYEQYF. Full variable domain (remainder filled in from reference TRBV19 and TRBJ2-7): DGGITQSPKYLFRKEGQNVTLSCEQNLNHDAMYWYRQDPGQGLRLIYYSQIVNDFQKGDIAEGYSVSREKKESFPLTVTSAQKNPTAFYLCASSIGTGGAYEQYFGPGTRLTVT.

The V gene is TRBV30, the J gene TRBJ2-7; 9 nucleotides line up with TRBD1. The V and J ends lost 6 bases and 1 base, in that order; junction bases with no gene match: 10. The CDR3 is 15 amino acids. Germline assignment: CDR1 GTSNPN and CDR2 SVGIG (reference sequence). The CDR3 DNA reads as TGTGCCTGCCGGGAGACAGGGGGGCTTTCCTACGAGCAGTACTTC. Protein: CACRETGGLSYEQYF.

The gene calls are TRBV5-1 and TRBJ2-3, with TRBD2 identical over 11 bases. The length of the CDR3 is 16 residues. Trimming at V came to 4 bases and at J to 5 bases, leaving 9 bases not matched to a gene. Germline V gene sequence: CDR1 SGHRS, CDR2 YFSETQ. The CDR3: CASSPLPGLAVDTQYF. CDR3 coding DNA: TGCGCCAGCAGCCCCCTACCGGGACTAGCGGTAGATACGCAGTATTTT.

The CDR3 is CASSATAHTDTQYF. DNA of the CDR3: TGTGCCAGCAGCGCGACAGCGCACACAGATACGCAGTATTTT. This sequence joins TRBV11-3 and TRBJ2-3; possibly TRBD1 for D (5 bases). Trimming removed 5 bases from V and 2 bases from J, with 11 bases in between. Germline V gene sequence: CDR1 SGHNT, CDR2 YENEEA. This CDR3 region has 14 residues. The full variable domain, its missing parts supplied by reference TRBV11-3 and TRBJ2-3, is EAGVVQSPRYKIIEKKQPVAFWCNPISGHNTLYWYLQNLGQGPELLIRYENEEAVDDSQLPKDRFSAERLKGVDSTLKIQPAELGDSAVYLCASSATAHTDTQYFGPGTRLTVL.

This chain connects TRBV5-4 to TRBJ2-2; D is perhaps TRBD2 (5 bases). CDR1 is SGHNT, CDR2 YYREEE, per germline (reference sequence). Trimming removed 4 bases at V and 1 base at J, with 11 bases between. The CDR3 has 15 amino acids. CDR3 in amino acids: CASSRRGENTGELFF. The CDR3 bases are TGTGCCAGCAGCCGCCGGGGAGAGAACACCGGGGAGCTGTTTTTT.

The chain uses TRBV25-1 and TRBJ1-1; 12 bases line up with TRBD1. Germline V CDR1 and CDR2: MGHDK, SYGVNS. V gave up 2 bases and J gave up 5 bases; unmatched junction bases: 6. The CDR3 is made up of 16 amino acids. The CDR3: CASSEVRDRGQTEAFF. CDR3 nucleotide sequence: TGTGCCAGCAGTGAAGTCCGGGACAGGGGGCAAACTGAAGCTTTCTTT.

The rearrangement links TRBV7-2 to TRBJ2-1; 8 positions match TRBD2. The germline gives CDR1 SGHTA, CDR2 FQGNSA. V was clipped by 3 bases and J by 4 bases; unmatched bases: 5. CDR3 length: 15 residues. In DNA form, the CDR3 reads TGTGCCAGCAGCTTGTCGGCGGGAGGTTACAATGAGCAGTTCTTC. Residues: CASSLSAGGYNEQFF.

As to this clone: Other DNA sequences in this specimen translate into the identical CDR3. The chain combines TRBV5-1 with TRBJ2-1; D might be TRBD1 (7 bases). Germline CDR1 and CDR2: SGHRS and YFSETQ. The germline V and J ends were trimmed by 2 bases and 10 bases, with 10 bases remaining between them. The length of the CDR3 is 12 residues. CDR3 protein: CASSFGGGEQFF. The CDR3 nucleotides are TGCGCCAGCAGCTTTGGAGGGGGCGAGCAGTTCTTC. The full variable domain, rest sourced from reference TRBV5-1 and TRBJ2-1, is KAGVTQTPRYLIKTRGQQVTLSCSPISGHRSVSWYQQTPGQGLQFLFEYFSETQRNKGNFPGRFSGRQFSNSRSEMNVSTLELGDSALYLCASSFGGGEQFFGPGTRLTVL.

Only one count was recorded for this clone. The gene calls are TRBV7-2 and TRBJ2-1, with TRBD2 identical over 7 bases. J lost 2 bases, V lost 1 base, and 5 bases had no gene match. This CDR3 has 16 residues. Germline CDR1 and CDR2: SGHTA and FQGNSA. CDR3 sequence: CASSLEGGRPYNEQFF. Here the CDR3 DNA reads TGTGCCAGCAGCTTAGAGGGCGGGAGACCCTACAATGAGCAGTTCTTC.

The chain has TRBV7-6 and TRBJ2-1, with 7 nucleotides matching TRBD1. CDR1 is SGHVS and CDR2 is FNYEAQ in the germline V gene. V dropped 5 bases and J dropped 0; count of bases not matched to a gene: 4. CDR3 length: 15 residues. CDR3: CASSIQGSSYNEQFF. The CDR3 nucleotides read TGTGCCAGCAGCATACAGGGGAGCTCCTACAATGAGCAGTTCTTC.

J is TRBJ1-2 and V is TRBV6-6; 8 nucleotides line up with TRBD1. V shed 6 bases, J shed 7 bases, and the junction held 13 bases outside the gene matches. Germline loops: CDR1 MNHNY, CDR2 SVGAGI (reference sequence). The CDR3 is 15 amino acids. CDR3 sequence reads: CASSLREQGAVGYTF. CDR3 in DNA: TGTGCCAGCAGCCTGCGGGAGCAGGGGGCTGTTGGCTACACCTTC.

This clone occurred a few times. The chain is built from TRBV19 and TRBJ1-1; unclear D gene. The CDR3 covers 11 residues. Trimming removed 6 bases at V and 1 base at J, with 3 bases between. Per germline, CDR1 LNHDA and CDR2 SQIVND (reference sequence). For the CDR3, the DNA is TGTGCCAGTAGGAGGAACACTGAAGCTTTCTTT. It translates to CASRRNTEAFF.

The gene calls are TRBV7-6 and TRBJ2-7; tentatively, D is TRBD1 (5 bases). The V gene's germline CDR1 is SGHVS and CDR2 FNYEAQ. The CDR3 spans 15 residues. V was cut by 1 base and J by 1 base, with 11 bases left in between. CDR3 residues: CASSLDWQGSYEQYF. CDR3 bases: TGTGCCAGCAGCTTAGATTGGCAGGGATCCTACGAGCAGTACTTC.

This chain connects TRBV2 to TRBJ1-5, with D perhaps matching TRBD1 (6 bases). The germline V gene has CDR1 SNHLY and CDR2 FYNNEI. The CDR3 length is 13 residues. Trimming shortened V by 11 bases and J by 0 bases, and 11 bases separated the two germline ends. The CDR3 DNA is TGTGCCGGAAGGGGGACTAGCAATCAGCCCCAGCATTTT. It codes for CAGRGTSNQPQHF.

This chain links TRBV7-2 with TRBJ2-7; tentatively, D is TRBD1 (6 bases). V was pared by 0 bases and J by 2 bases, with 8 bases between. CDR3 length equals 14 residues. Germline V gene lookup returns CDR1 SGHTA and CDR2 FQGNSA. The CDR3 DNA sequence: TGTGCCAGCAGCTTAGCGCACAGGGCCTACGAGCAGTACTTC. It codes for CASSLAHRAYEQYF.

This clone is categorized as medium-sized. The rearrangement joins TRBV10-3 to TRBJ2-7, with D perhaps TRBD1 (6 bases). The CDR3 extends over 14 amino acids. Per germline, CDR1 ENHRY and CDR2 SYGVKD. V was trimmed by 5 bases and J by 2 bases, leaving 13 bases between them. CDR3 sequence: CAISRDTSTYEQYF. The CDR3 nucleotides read TGTGCCATCAGTCGGGACACCTCGACCTACGAGCAGTACTTC.

The V gene is TRBV18, the J gene TRBJ2-5; D remains unclear. CDR1 is KGHSH, CDR2 LQKENI, per germline. This CDR3 spans 13 amino acids. Between the trimmed V and J ends, which lost 3 bases and 5 bases, there was a span of 10 bases. CDR3 DNA sequence: TGTGCCAGCTCACCGGGCTCTACGGAGACCCAGTACTTC. This translates into CASSPGSTETQYF.

The gene calls are TRBV10-2 and TRBJ1-3, with TRBD1 as a possible D gene (6 bases). Germline CDR1 WSHSY, CDR2 SAAADI. V was shortened by 6 bases and J by 4 bases, with 10 bases between the two germline ends. CDR3 length: 13 residues. CDR3 in amino acids: CASREGGGNTIYF. Written as DNA, the CDR3 is TGCGCCAGCAGAGAGGGGGGCGGAAACACCATATATTTT.

This clone was seen a single time. The chain carries TRBV30 and TRBJ2-2; 8 bases are shared with TRBD1. V was pared by 4 bases and J by 6 bases, with 13 bases of the junction left unmatched. The CDR3 is 16 residues long. The germline gives CDR1 GTSNPN, CDR2 SVGIG (reference sequence). The CDR3 DNA is TGTGCCTGGAACCAGGGGGCGGCAGCGATCGCCGGGGAGCTGTTTTTT. Its protein product is CAWNQGAAAIAGELFF.

Remarks on this clone: At one of its ends the junction is not consistent with the germline gene, which may arise from a read error. This sample also contains other DNA sequences that code for the same CDR3. This chain connects TRBV5-5 to TRBJ2-2, with 7 bases identical to TRBD2. The CDR3 loop spans 20 amino acids. The germline CDR1 and CDR2 sequences are SGHKS and YYEKEE (reference sequence). CDR3 sequence: CASSLGDPTSLRTNTGELFF. In nucleotides, the CDR3 is TGTGCCAGCAGCTTGGGAGACCCGACTAGCCTCCGAACGAACACCGGGGAGTTGTTTTTT.

The table lists this clone with a few counts. This chain uses TRBV18 with TRBJ2-1; 9 nucleotides match TRBD2. This CDR3 has 16 residues. V dropped 2 bases and J dropped 0; count of bases not matched to a gene: 2. CDR1 is KGHSH and CDR2 is LQKENI in the germline V gene. Written as DNA, the CDR3 is TGTGCCAGCTCACCAAGCGGGAGGAGCTCCTACAATGAGCAGTTCTTC. Translated: CASSPSGRSSYNEQFF.

The chain employs TRBV5-1 and TRBJ2-5; D uncertain. Trimming shortened V by 4 bases and J by 5 bases, and 9 bases separated the two germline ends. This CDR3 is 12 amino acids long. Looked up from germline, CDR1 is SGHRS and CDR2 is YFSETQ. CDR3 loop: CASSPFGETQYF. The CDR3 DNA reads as TGCGCCAGCAGCCCCTTCGGTGAGACCCAGTACTTC.

This clone came up once. The chain links TRBV6-5 to TRBJ2-5; perhaps TRBD2 as D (6 bases). This CDR3 region has 14 residues. Trimming removed 11 bases at V and 4 bases at J, with 20 bases between. CDR1 is MNHEY, CDR2 SVGAGI, per germline. The CDR3 region is CAVGGVGGGETQYF. DNA of the CDR3: TGTGCCGTCGGGGGTGTGGGAGGCGGAGAGACCCAGTACTTC.

The rearrangement joins TRBV19 to TRBJ1-5; TRBD1 matches 11 bases. J gave up 6 bases and V 2 bases, and 6 bases lay outside the gene matches. The V gene's germline CDR1 is LNHDA and CDR2 SQIVND (reference sequence). The CDR3 runs 16 residues. The CDR3, as DNA: TGTGCCAGTAGTATACGAGGACAGGGGGCGAGTCAGCCCCAGCATTTT. This sequence encodes CASSIRGQGASQPQHF.

This clone was found once. This rearrangement joins TRBV11-3 to TRBJ2-1, with TRBD2 identical over 11 bases. The CDR3 consists of 16 residues. Germline V gene sequence: CDR1 SGHNT, CDR2 YENEEA. Trimming at V came to 1 base and at J to 4 bases, leaving 3 bases not matched to a gene. CDR3 nucleotide sequence: TGTGCCAGCAGCTTAGGTGGGACTAGCGGTTACAATGAGCAGTTCTTC. Its protein is CASSLGGTSGYNEQFF.

The chain couples TRBV5-1 to TRBJ2-1; D may be TRBD2 (7 bases). V shed 0 bases and J shed 8 bases, with 21 bases lying between them. CDR1 SGHRS and CDR2 YFSETQ come from the germline V gene. CDR3 length: 17 amino acids. The CDR3 nucleotides read TGCGCCAGCAGCTTGGCCTTAGGGGGGGGCATCATAGATGAGCAGTTCTTC. Protein product: CASSLALGGGIIDEQFF. Combining the CDR3 with reference TRBV5-1 and TRBJ2-1 gives the whole variable domain KAGVTQTPRYLIKTRGQQVTLSCSPISGHRSVSWYQQTPGQGLQFLFEYFSETQRNKGNFPGRFSGRQFSNSRSEMNVSTLELGDSALYLCASSLALGGGIIDEQFFGPGTRLTVL.